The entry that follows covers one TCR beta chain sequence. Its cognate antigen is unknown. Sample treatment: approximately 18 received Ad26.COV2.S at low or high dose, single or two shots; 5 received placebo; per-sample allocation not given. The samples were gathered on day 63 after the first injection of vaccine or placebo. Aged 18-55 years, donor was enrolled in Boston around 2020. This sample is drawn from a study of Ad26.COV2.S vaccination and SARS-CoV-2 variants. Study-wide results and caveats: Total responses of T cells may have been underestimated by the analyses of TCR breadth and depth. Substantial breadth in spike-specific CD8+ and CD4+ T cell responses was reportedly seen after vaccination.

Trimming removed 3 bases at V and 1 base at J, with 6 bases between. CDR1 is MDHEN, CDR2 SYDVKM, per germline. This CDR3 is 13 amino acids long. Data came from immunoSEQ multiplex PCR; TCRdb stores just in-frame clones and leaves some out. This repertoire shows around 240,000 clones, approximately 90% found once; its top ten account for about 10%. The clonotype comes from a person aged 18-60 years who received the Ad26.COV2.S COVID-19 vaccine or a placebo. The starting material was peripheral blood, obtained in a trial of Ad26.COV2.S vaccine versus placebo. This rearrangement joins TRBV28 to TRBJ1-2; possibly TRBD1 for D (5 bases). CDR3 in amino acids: CASSLGVNYGYTF. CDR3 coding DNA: TGTGCCAGCAGTTTGGGGGTTAACTATGGCTACACCTTC.